This entry describes one T cell receptor (beta chain). The sample is drawn from a study of blood T cell repertoires in COVID-19. About the research overall: Sites in the United States, Italy and Spain provided acute and convalescent COVID-19 samples. PBMCs, B-cell-depleted T cells, or T cells were the source of the cDNA or gDNA that made up the material.

J was trimmed by 7 bases and V by 8 bases; bases with no gene match: 9. Per germline, CDR1 SQVTM and CDR2 ANQGSEA. The CDR3 sequence is 14 residues long. The authors' processing: Reference gene primer amplification gave nucleated cell count estimates. Measured with immunoSEQ multiplex PCR; TCRdb has only the in-frame clones, and not every one. V, J and clone size are taken as reported in that table, and D and trimming were inferred from the DNA itself. Here the sample spans about 300,000 clones, 88% being singletons. The receptor was derived from a woman aged 30 to 39 who had recovered from COVID-19. Sequencing was carried out using peripheral blood. The rearrangement uses TRBV29-1 and TRBJ2-1; 12 bases are shared with TRBD1. CDR3 DNA sequence: TGCAGCACCCAACTGGGACAGGGGGCAAATGAGCAGTTCTTC. Translation: CSTQLGQGANEQFF.